One and the same sample provided the 2 T cell receptor beta chains below, sequenced in a study of graft-versus-host responses after intestinal transplantation. Here immunoSEQ multiplex PCR was the method, and the copy in TCRdb shows in-frame clones only, minus some. The table includes over 100,000 clones, more than 90% detected once. These TCRs are of unknown antigen specificity. Source: unstimulated CD4+ T cells sorted from spleen or lymph node cells, taken before transplant. The receptors originated from a human donor who was the organ donor for an intestinal transplant.

This clone was detected a few times. This chain links TRBV6-1 with TRBJ1-1; D is uncertain. V gave up 6 bases and J gave up 0 bases, with 8 bases separating them. The length of the CDR3 is 13 residues. The germline V gene has CDR1 MNHNS and CDR2 SASEGT. CDR3 in DNA: TGTGCCAGCAGCCAGACTATGAACACTGAAGCTTTCTTT. Translating it yields CASSQTMNTEAFF.

This clone came up once. J is TRBJ2-7 and V is TRBV7-9; no clear D. The CDR3 contains 12 residues. CDR1 SEHNR and CDR2 FQNEAQ come from the germline V gene (reference sequence). The V and J ends lost 3 bases and 4 bases respectively, with 7 bases between them. The CDR3 protein is CASSLRPYEQYF. CDR3 sequence (DNA): TGTGCCAGCAGCTTGCGGCCTTACGAGCAGTACTTC.